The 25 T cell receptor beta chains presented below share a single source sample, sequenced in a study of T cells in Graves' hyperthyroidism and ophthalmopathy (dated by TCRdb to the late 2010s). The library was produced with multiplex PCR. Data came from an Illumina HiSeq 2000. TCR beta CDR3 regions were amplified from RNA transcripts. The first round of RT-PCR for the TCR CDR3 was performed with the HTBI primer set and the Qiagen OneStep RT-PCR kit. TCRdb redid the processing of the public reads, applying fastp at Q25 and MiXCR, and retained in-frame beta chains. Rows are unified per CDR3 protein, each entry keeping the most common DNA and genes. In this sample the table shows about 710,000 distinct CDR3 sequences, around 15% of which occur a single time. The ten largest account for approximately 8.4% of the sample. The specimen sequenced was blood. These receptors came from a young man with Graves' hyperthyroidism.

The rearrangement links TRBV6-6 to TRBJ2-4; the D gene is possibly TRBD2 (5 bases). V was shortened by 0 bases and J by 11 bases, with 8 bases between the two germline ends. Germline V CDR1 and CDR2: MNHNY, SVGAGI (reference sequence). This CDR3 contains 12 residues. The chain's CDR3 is CASSYSVDFQYF. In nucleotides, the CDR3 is TGTGCCAGCAGTTACTCGGTGGACTTTCAGTACTTC.

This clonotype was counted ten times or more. The CDR3 DNA reads TGTGCCAGCAGTTTAGTACAGGTGAACACTGAAGCTTTCTTT. This encodes CASSLVQVNTEAFF. This chain links TRBV12-3 or TRBV12-4 with TRBJ1-1, with D maybe TRBD1 (5 bases). The germline V and J ends were trimmed by 1 base and 0 bases, with 6 bases remaining between them. The CDR3 spans 14 residues.

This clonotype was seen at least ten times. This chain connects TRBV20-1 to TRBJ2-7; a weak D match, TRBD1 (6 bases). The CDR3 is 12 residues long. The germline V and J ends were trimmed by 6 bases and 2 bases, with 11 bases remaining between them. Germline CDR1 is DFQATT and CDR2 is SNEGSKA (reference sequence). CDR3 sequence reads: CSANYRAYEQYF. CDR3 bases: TGCAGTGCCAACTACAGGGCCTACGAGCAGTACTTC.

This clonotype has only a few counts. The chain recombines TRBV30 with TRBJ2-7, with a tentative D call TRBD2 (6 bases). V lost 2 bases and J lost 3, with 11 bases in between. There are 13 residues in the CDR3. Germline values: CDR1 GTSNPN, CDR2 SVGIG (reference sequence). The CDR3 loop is CAWSPGEGYEQYF. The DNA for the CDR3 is TGTGCCTGGAGTCCGGGAGAGGGCTACGAGCAGTACTTC.

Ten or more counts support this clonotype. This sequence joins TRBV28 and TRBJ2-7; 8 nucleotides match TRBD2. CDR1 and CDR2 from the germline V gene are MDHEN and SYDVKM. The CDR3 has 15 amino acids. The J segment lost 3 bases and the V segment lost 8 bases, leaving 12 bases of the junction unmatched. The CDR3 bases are TGTGCCAGCCGCCGTTCGGGGGGGAGATTCTACGAGCAGTACTTC. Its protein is CASRRSGGRFYEQYF. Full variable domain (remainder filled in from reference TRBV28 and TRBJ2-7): DVKVTQSSRYLVKRTGEKVFLECVQDMDHENMFWYRQDPGLGLRLIYFSYDVKMKEKGDIPEGYSVSREKKERFSLILESASTNQTSMYLCASRRSGGRFYEQYFGPGTRLTVT.

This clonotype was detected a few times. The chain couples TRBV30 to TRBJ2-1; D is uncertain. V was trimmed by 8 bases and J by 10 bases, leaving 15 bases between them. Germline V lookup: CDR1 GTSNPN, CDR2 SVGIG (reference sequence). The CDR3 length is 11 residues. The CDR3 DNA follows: TGTGCCGGAAATGATTTAGGAGAGCAGTTCTTC. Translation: CAGNDLGEQFF.

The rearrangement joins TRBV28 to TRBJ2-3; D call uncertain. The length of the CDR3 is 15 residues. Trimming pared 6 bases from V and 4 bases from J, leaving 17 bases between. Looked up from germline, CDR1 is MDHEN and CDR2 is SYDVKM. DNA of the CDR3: TGTGCCAGCAGCCCTCTGGGGTTGACGGCAGATACGCAGTATTTT. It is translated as CASSPLGLTADTQYF.

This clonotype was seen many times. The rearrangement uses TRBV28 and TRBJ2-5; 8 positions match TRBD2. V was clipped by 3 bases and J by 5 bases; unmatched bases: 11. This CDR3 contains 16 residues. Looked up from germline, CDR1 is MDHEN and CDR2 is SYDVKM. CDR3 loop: CASSFFGGGTGETQYF. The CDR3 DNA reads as TGTGCCAGCAGTTTCTTCGGGGGGGGCACTGGGGAGACCCAGTACTTC.

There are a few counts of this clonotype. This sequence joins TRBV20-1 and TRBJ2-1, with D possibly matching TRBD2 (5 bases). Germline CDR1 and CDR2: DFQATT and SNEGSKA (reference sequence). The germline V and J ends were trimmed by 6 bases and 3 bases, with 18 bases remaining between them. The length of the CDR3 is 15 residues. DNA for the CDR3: TGCAGTGCCCTACGGACTGGGGAAAACTACAATGAGCAGTTCTTC. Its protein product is CSALRTGENYNEQFF.

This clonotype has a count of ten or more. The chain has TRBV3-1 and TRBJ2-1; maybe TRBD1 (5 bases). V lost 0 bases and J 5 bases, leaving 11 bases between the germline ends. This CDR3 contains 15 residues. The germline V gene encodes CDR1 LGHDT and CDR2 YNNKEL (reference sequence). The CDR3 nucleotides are TGTGCCAGCAGCCAAGAAGGGGCTAGGGACAATGAGCAGTTCTTC. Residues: CASSQEGARDNEQFF.

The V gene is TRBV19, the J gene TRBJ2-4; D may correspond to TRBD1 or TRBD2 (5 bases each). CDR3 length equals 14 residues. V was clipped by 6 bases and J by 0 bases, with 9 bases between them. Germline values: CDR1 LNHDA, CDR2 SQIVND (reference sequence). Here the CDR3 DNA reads TGTGCCAGTAGAGGGACGGTAGCCAAAAACATTCAGTACTTC. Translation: CASRGTVAKNIQYF.

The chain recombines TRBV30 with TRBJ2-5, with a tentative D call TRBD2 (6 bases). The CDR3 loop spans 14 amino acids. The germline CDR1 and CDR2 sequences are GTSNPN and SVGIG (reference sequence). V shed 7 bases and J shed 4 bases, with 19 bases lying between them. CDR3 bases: TGTGCCTCAAAGGGACTGACTTTTAGAGAGACCCAGTACTTC. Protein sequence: CASKGLTFRETQYF.

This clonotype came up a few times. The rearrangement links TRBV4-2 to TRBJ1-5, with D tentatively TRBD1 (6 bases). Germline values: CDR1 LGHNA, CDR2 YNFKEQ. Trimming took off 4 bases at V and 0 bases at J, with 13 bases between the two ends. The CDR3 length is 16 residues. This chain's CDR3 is CASSRAGVNSNQPQHF. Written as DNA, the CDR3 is TGTGCCAGCAGCCGCGCAGGGGTGAATAGCAATCAGCCCCAGCATTTT.

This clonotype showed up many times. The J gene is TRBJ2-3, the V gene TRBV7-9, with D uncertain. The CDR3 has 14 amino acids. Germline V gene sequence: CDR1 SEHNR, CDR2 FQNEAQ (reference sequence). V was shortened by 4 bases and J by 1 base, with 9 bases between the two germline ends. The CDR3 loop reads CASSYRQGTDTQYF. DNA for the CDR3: TGTGCCAGCAGCTACCGGCAGGGCACAGATACGCAGTATTTT. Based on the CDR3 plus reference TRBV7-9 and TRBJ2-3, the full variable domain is DTGVSQNPRHKITKRGQNVTFRCDPISEHNRLYWYRQTLGQGPEFLTYFQNEAQLEKSRLLSDRFSAERPKGSFSTLEIQRTEQGDSAMYLCASSYRQGTDTQYFGPGTRLTVL.

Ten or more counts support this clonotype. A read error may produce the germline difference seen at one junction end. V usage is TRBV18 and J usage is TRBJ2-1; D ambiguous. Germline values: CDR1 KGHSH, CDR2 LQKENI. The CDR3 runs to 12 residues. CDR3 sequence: CASSPNGNKQFF. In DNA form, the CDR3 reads TGTGCCAGCTCACCAAACGGCAATAAGCAGTTCTTC.

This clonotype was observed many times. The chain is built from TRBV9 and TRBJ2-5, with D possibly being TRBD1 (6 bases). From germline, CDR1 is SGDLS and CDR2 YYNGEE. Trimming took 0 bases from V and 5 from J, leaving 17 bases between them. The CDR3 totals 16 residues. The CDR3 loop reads CASSVVGTPFAETQYF. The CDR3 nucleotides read TGTGCCAGCAGCGTAGTAGGGACACCATTCGCGGAGACCCAGTACTTC. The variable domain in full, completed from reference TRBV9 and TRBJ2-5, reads DSGVTQTPKHLITATGQRVTLRCSPRSGDLSVYWYQQSLDQGLQFLIQYYNGEERAKGNILERFSAQQFPDLHSELNLSSLELGDSALYFCASSVVGTPFAETQYFGPGTRLLVL.

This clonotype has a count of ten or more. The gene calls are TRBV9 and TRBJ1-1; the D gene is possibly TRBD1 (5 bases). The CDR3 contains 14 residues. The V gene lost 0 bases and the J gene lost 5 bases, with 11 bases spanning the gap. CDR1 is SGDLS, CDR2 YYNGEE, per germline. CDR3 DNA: TGTGCCAGCAGCGTAGAAGGGGCAGAGACTGAAGCTTTCTTT. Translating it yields CASSVEGAETEAFF.

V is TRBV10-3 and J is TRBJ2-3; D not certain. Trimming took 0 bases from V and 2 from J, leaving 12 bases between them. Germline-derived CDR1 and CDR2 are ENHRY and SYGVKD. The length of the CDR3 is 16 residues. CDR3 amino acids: CAISESTPLSTDTQYF. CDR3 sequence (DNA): TGTGCCATCAGTGAGTCGACTCCCCTATCCACAGATACGCAGTATTTT.

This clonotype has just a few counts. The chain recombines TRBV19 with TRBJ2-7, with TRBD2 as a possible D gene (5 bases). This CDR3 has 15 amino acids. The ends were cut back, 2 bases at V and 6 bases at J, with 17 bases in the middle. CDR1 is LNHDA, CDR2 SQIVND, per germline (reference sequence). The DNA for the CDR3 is TGTGCCAGTAGTATAAGAGGGCCAGCGAACAGCGAGCAGTACTTC. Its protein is CASSIRGPANSEQYF.

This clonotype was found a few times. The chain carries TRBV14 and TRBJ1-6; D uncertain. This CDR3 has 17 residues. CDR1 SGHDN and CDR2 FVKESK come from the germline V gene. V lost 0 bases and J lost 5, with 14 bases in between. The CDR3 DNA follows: TGTGCCAGCAGCCAAGATGCCAGGAGGTTGCATAATTCACCCCTCCACTTT. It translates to CASSQDARRLHNSPLHF.

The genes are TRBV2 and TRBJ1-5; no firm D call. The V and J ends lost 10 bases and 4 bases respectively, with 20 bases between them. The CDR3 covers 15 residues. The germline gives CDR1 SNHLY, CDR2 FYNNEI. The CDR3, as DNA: TGTGCCACCAGAGAAGGAACAGCGCCGAATCAGCCCCAGCATTTT. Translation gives CATREGTAPNQPQHF.

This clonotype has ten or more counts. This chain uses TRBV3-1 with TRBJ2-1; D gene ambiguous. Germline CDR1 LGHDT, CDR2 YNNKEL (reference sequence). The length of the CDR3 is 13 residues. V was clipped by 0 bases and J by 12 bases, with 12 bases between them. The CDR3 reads CASSQDEDLGQFF. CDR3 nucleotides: TGTGCCAGCAGCCAAGATGAGGATCTTGGGCAGTTCTTC.

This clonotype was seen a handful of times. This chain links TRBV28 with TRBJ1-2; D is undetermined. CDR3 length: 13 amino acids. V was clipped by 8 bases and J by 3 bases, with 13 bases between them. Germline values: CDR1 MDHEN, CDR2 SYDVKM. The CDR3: CASVRRRYYGYTF. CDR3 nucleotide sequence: TGTGCCAGCGTCCGAAGACGGTACTATGGCTACACCTTC.

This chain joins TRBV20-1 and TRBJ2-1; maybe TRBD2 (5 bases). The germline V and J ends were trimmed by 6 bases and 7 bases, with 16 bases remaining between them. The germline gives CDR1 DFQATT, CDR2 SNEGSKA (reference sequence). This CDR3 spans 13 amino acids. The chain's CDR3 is CSAKRNPGNEQFF. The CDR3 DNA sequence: TGCAGTGCCAAGCGAAACCCGGGGAATGAGCAGTTCTTC.

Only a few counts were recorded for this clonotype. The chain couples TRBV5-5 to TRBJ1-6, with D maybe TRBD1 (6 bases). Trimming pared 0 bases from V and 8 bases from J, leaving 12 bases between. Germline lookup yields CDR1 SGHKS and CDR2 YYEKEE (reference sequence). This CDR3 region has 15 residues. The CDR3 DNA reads TGTGCCAGCAGCTTGGTTGTGGGGGCTTATTCACCCCTCCACTTT. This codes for CASSLVVGAYSPLHF.